A selection of T cell receptor beta chains follows, all from one sample in a study of T-cell reconstitution after alpha-beta-depleted transplantation in children. TCRdb reprocessed the PCR reads with MiXCR, giving one entry per CDR3 protein. Among hundreds of thousands of distinct CDR3 sequences listed, around 25% were seen once. The sample here was PBMCs, mostly from graft donor cells, taken 360 days after TCRalphabeta/CD19-depleted stem cell transplant. All receptors come from a female patient aged 2-15 years who had a stem cell transplant for congenital amegakaryocytic thrombocytopenia, so the T cells may come from the graft donor. CDR3s include the opening cysteine and the closing phenylalanine or tryptophan. A D gene is named only where the DNA matches it firmly. Size is stated for part of the rows, as once, few or many counts, or as a class when the clone is expanded.

size	V	D	J	CDR3	DNA
-	TRBV12-3/TRBV12-4	-	TRBJ1-5	CASSPPGVNQPQHF	TGTGCCAGCAGCCCCCCTGGAGTTAATCAGCCCCAGCATTTT
-	TRBV20-1	TRBD2	TRBJ2-2	CSARAGGANTGELFF	TGCAGTGCTAGGGCGGGAGGCGCGAACACCGGGGAGCTGTTTTTT
few	TRBV4-2	-	TRBJ2-3	CASSQDGAGPDTQYF	TGTGCCAGCAGCCAAGATGGCGCGGGACCAGATACGCAGTATTTT
-	TRBV21-1	-	TRBJ2-2	CASSLRTGKPTGELFF	TGTGCCAGCAGCCTCCGGACAGGAAAGCCGACCGGGGAGCTGTTTTTT
many	TRBV12-3/TRBV12-4	-	TRBJ2-1	CASSPGTSDNEQFF	TGTGCCAGCAGTCCGGGGACCTCAGACAATGAGCAGTTCTTC
few	TRBV7-6	TRBD1	TRBJ2-7	CASSPTPGQGSYEQYF	TGTGCCAGCAGCCCTACCCCGGGACAGGGATCTTACGAGCAGTACTTC
-	TRBV28	TRBD1	TRBJ2-5	CASQKGQGEETQYF	TGTGCCAGCCAGAAGGGACAGGGGGAAGAGACCCAGTACTTC
few	TRBV24-1	-	TRBJ2-3	CATSDWSSGTASDTQYF	TGTGCCACCAGTGATTGGTCCAGCGGAACAGCTTCAGATACGCAGTATTTT
once	TRBV7-9	-	TRBJ2-7	CASSLATRTPYEQYF	TGTGCCAGCAGCTTAGCAACTAGGACCCCCTACGAGCAGTACTTC
few	TRBV12-3/TRBV12-4	-	TRBJ1-5	CASSWGRGNQPQHF	TGTGCCAGCAGTTGGGGCAGGGGCAATCAGCCCCAGCATTTT
few	TRBV6-5	TRBD1	TRBJ2-2	CASSSLFGQGLKLFF	TGTGCCAGCAGTTCCCTTTTTGGACAGGGCTTAAAGCTGTTTTTT
-	TRBV6-1	-	TRBJ2-2	CASRRGKNTGELFF	TGTGCCAGCCGTCGGGGGAAGAACACCGGGGAGCTGTTTTTT
few	TRBV7-2	TRBD2	TRBJ2-3	CASGNSGALTDTQYF	TGTGCCAGCGGTAATAGCGGGGCGCTCACAGATACGCAGTATTTT
few	TRBV6-2/TRBV6-3	-	TRBJ2-1	CASFSGTEQFF	TGTGCCAGCTTTTCAGGTACTGAGCAGTTCTTC
-	TRBV4-1	-	TRBJ2-1	CASSKLALRQCEQFF	TGCGCCAGCAGCAAGCTAGCTTTGAGACAGTGTGAGCAGTTCTTC
-	TRBV29-1	-	TRBJ2-2	CSVVTVNTGELFF	TGCAGCGTTGTTACAGTGAACACCGGGGAGCTGTTTTTT
few	TRBV19	TRBD1	TRBJ1-1	CASSYGQGATEAFF	TGTGCCAGTAGTTACGGTCAGGGGGCCACTGAAGCTTTCTTT
many	TRBV29-1	TRBD2	TRBJ2-3	CSVGPKASGRSDTQYF	TGCAGCGTCGGGCCAAAGGCTAGCGGGAGGTCAGATACGCAGTATTTT
-	TRBV3-1	-	TRBJ1-6	CASSSRQNSPLHF	TGTGCCAGCAGCTCCAGACAGAATTCACCCCTCCACTTT
-	TRBV5-6	-	TRBJ1-2	CASSLGPDVAVYGYTF	TGTGCCAGCAGCTTGGGCCCGGACGTTGCTGTCTATGGCTACACCTTC
few	TRBV12-3/TRBV12-4	-	TRBJ2-7	CASSLWGGTFYEQYF	TGTGCCAGCAGTTTATGGGGGGGCACCTTCTACGAGCAGTACTTC
-	TRBV5-6	-	TRBJ2-1	CASSASYEQFF	TGTGCCAGCAGCGCCTCGTATGAGCAGTTCTTC
few	TRBV4-1	-	TRBJ2-2	CASSQDPGNTGELFF	TGCGCCAGCAGCCAAGATCCCGGGAACACCGGGGAGCTGTTTTTT
few	TRBV7-6	-	TRBJ2-2	CASSSGRGELFF	TGTGCCAGCAGCTCTGGACGGGGGGAGCTGTTTTTT
-	TRBV6-1	TRBD1	TRBJ1-5	CASSLDQGANQHF	TGTGCCAGCAGCCTCGACCAGGGGGCGAACCAGCATTTT
few	TRBV12-3/TRBV12-4	-	TRBJ1-3	CASSFEGFSGNTIYF	TGTGCCAGCAGTTTCGAGGGGTTCTCTGGAAACACCATATATTTT
few	TRBV7-2	TRBD2	TRBJ2-5	CASSAGLAGETQYF	TGTGCCAGCAGCGCGGGACTAGCAGGCGAGACCCAGTACTTC
-	TRBV6-1	TRBD1	TRBJ1-1	CASIRTGVTEAFF	TGTGCCAGCATCCGGACAGGGGTCACTGAAGCTTTCTTT
few	TRBV29-1	TRBD1	TRBJ2-3	CSVSRGPGFADTQYF	TGCAGCGTTTCCAGGGGGCCCGGGTTTGCAGATACGCAGTATTTT
few	TRBV6-5	-	TRBJ2-3	CASSYSILRTSTDTQYF	TGTGCCAGCAGTTACTCGATTCTCCGGACTAGCACAGATACGCAGTATTTT
once	TRBV30	-	TRBJ1-4	CAWGGAATNEKLFF	TGTGCCTGGGGGGGGGCAGCAACTAATGAAAAACTGTTTTTT
-	TRBV19	-	TRBJ1-5	CASSINVWARRNKSNQPQHF	TGTGCCAGTAGTATAAATGTGTGGGCCCGTCGAAACAAAAGCAATCAGCCCCAGCATTTT
-	TRBV4-1	-	TRBJ2-5	CASSQVIGRETQYF	TGCGCCAGCAGCCAAGTCATAGGGAGGGAGACCCAGTACTTC
many	TRBV24-1	-	TRBJ2-1	CATSDPAEVGNEQFF	TGTGCCACCAGTGATCCAGCGGAGGTGGGGAATGAGCAGTTCTTC
few	TRBV10-3	TRBD2	TRBJ2-1	CATCPGTSSRPFF	TGTGCCACGTGTCCCGGGACTAGTTCGAGGCCGTTCTTC
few	TRBV4-2	-	TRBJ2-7	CASSQEWANSEQYF	TGTGCCAGCAGCCAAGAATGGGCCAACTCAGAGCAGTACTTC
few	TRBV5-1	TRBD2	TRBJ2-7	CASSARTSGSYEQYF	TGCGCCAGCAGCGCCCGGACTAGCGGGAGTTACGAGCAGTACTTC
many	TRBV20-1	-	TRBJ2-1	CSGWQGGGEQFF	TGCAGTGGGTGGCAGGGGGGAGGTGAGCAGTTCTTC
-	TRBV5-1	TRBD1	TRBJ1-1	CASSPGQGAVNTEAFF	TGCGCCAGCAGCCCCGGACAGGGGGCTGTGAACACTGAAGCTTTCTTT
-	TRBV20-1	-	TRBJ1-2	CSARKGGTNYGYTF	TGCAGTGCTAGGAAGGGCGGAACTAACTATGGCTACACCTTC
few	TRBV4-2	-	TRBJ1-3	CASSRKPPGHLSGNTIYF	TGTGCCAGCAGCCGAAAACCGCCGGGACACCTCTCTGGAAACACCATATATTTT
-	TRBV21-1	-	TRBJ2-7	CASSKKSTGGWRYEQYF	TGTGCCAGCAGCAAAAAGTCGACAGGCGGGTGGAGGTACGAGCAGTACTTC
-	TRBV6-1	TRBD2	TRBJ2-1	CASRPSGRHEQFF	TGTGCCAGCAGACCGAGCGGGAGGCATGAGCAGTTCTTC
many	TRBV10-3	TRBD2	TRBJ2-3	CASGRERTDTQYF	TGTGCCTCGGGGCGGGAGAGGACAGATACGCAGTATTTT
few	TRBV7-6	-	TRBJ2-5	CASSFMPGSQYF	TGTGCCAGCAGCTTTATGCCCGGGTCCCAGTACTTC
-	TRBV24-1	TRBD2	TRBJ2-1	CATSVSGRKGNEQFF	TGTGCCACCAGTGTTAGCGGGAGGAAGGGGAATGAGCAGTTCTTC
-	TRBV6-1	TRBD1	TRBJ2-5	CASSRTGAAQETQYF	TGTGCCAGCAGTCGGACAGGGGCCGCCCAAGAGACCCAGTACTTC
-	TRBV5-1	-	TRBJ2-5	CASSLSLEETQYF	TGCGCCAGCAGCTTGAGTCTAGAGGAGACCCAGTACTTC
-	TRBV20-1	-	TRBJ2-7	CSARRGGVGYEQYF	TGCAGTGCCAGGCGCGGTGGTGTGGGCTACGAGCAGTACTTC
few	TRBV20-1	TRBD2	TRBJ2-1	CSAPFQLAGGEQFF	TGCAGTGCTCCGTTCCAACTAGCGGGAGGCGAACAGTTCTTC
many	TRBV15	-	TRBJ2-6	CATSEIGQGANVLTF	TGTGCCACCAGCGAAATAGGACAGGGGGCCAACGTCCTGACTTTC
few	TRBV28	-	TRBJ1-1	CASSPSSVMNTEAFF	TGTGCCAGCAGTCCTAGTTCAGTGATGAACACTGAAGCTTTCTTT
many	TRBV7-8	-	TRBJ2-3	CASTLSRNTDTQYF	TGTGCCAGCACCTTGAGCCGTAACACAGATACGCAGTATTTT
-	TRBV5-1	-	TRBJ1-1	CASSRYQSNTEAFF	TGCGCCAGCAGTAGGTACCAGAGCAACACTGAAGCTTTCTTT
few	TRBV12-3/TRBV12-4	-	TRBJ2-7	CASRDSAVVSYEQYF	TGTGCCAGCAGGGACAGCGCAGTTGTATCCTACGAGCAGTACTTC
few	TRBV5-1	-	TRBJ1-1	CASSTTARGTEAFF	TGCGCCAGCAGCACGACAGCAAGAGGGACTGAAGCTTTCTTT
few	TRBV5-1	TRBD1	TRBJ1-2	CASSLRQGDYGYTF	TGCGCCAGCAGCTTGCGACAGGGTGACTATGGCTACACCTTC
few	TRBV5-1	TRBD2	TRBJ2-1	CASSLVSGNYNEQFF	TGCGCCAGCAGCTTGGTTAGCGGGAACTACAATGAGCAGTTCTTC
-	TRBV4-2	-	TRBJ1-4	CASSQEQTANEKLFF	TGTGCCAGCAGCCAAGAGCAGACAGCGAATGAAAAACTGTTTTTT
many	TRBV12-3/TRBV12-4	-	TRBJ1-4	CASRRQRDEKLFF	TGTGCCAGCCGTAGGCAAAGGGATGAAAAACTGTTTTTT